Below, 10 T cell receptor beta chains from the same sample are listed, as sequenced in a study of blood T cell repertoires in COVID-19. Repertoires were generated with immunoSEQ multiplex PCR, while TCRdb's copy carries only in-frame clones and drops some. The sample yields 190,000 or so clones, around 86% seen once. The specimen sequenced was PBMCs or T cells enriched from blood (not recorded which). The receptors here all came from a woman aged 30 to 39 who had recovered from COVID-19.

This chain uses TRBV27 with TRBJ2-7; tentatively, D is TRBD1 (6 bases). Germline loops: CDR1 MNHEY, CDR2 SMNVEV (reference sequence). The CDR3 covers 16 residues. With 3 bases removed from V and 3 bases from J, the gap between germline ends came to 18 bases. The CDR3 sequence is CASSFSQDSYFYEQYF. The CDR3 DNA reads as TGTGCCAGCAGTTTCTCACAGGACAGCTACTTCTACGAGCAGTACTTC.

This chain joins TRBV28 and TRBJ2-5; unclear D gene. V shed 6 bases and J shed 5 bases, with 19 bases lying between them. Germline assignment: CDR1 MDHEN and CDR2 SYDVKM. CDR3 length: 15 amino acids. The CDR3 region has the DNA TGTGCCAGCAGCAAAACGACTGACTTTGAGGAGACCCAGTACTTC. Translated: CASSKTTDFEETQYF.

V is TRBV4-1 and J is TRBJ2-7; the match to TRBD2 covers 8 bases. With V trimmed by 3 bases and J by 2 bases, 3 bases remained unmatched. The CDR3 totals 14 residues. Germline V gene sequence: CDR1 MGHRA, CDR2 YSYEKL. As DNA, the CDR3 is TGCGCCAGCAGCCAGAATAGCGGGACCTACGAGCAGTACTTC. Amino acid sequence: CASSQNSGTYEQYF.

The sample holds one count of this clone. The chain joins TRBV5-4 to TRBJ2-7; 8 nucleotides agree with TRBD2. The CDR3 covers 14 residues. V lost 3 bases to trimming and J lost 3 bases; unmatched junction nucleotides: 5. The germline CDR1 and CDR2 sequences are SGHNT and YYREEE (reference sequence). Written as DNA, the CDR3 is TGTGCCAGCAGCTCCGTAGCGGGGTTCTACGAGCAGTACTTC. Protein product: CASSSVAGFYEQYF.

This sequence joins TRBV27 and TRBJ1-6; D remains ambiguous. The CDR3 is 17 amino acids. Germline-derived CDR1 and CDR2 are MNHEY and SMNVEV (reference sequence). V was cut by 2 bases and J by 0 bases, with 11 bases left in between. CDR3 DNA sequence: TGTGCCAGCAGTTTAGGCGGATGGAGCTCCTATAATTCACCCCTCCACTTT. It yields the protein CASSLGGWSSYNSPLHF.

The chain couples TRBV25-1 to TRBJ1-5, with unresolved D. V was pared by 6 bases and J by 3 bases, with 9 bases between. Germline V gene sequence: CDR1 MGHDK, CDR2 SYGVNS. The CDR3 is 13 residues long. CDR3 DNA sequence: TGTGCCAGCAGCGGAGGGTTCAATCAGCCCCAGCATTTT. Translating gives CASSGGFNQPQHF.

This chain links TRBV12-5 with TRBJ2-7; the match to TRBD2 covers 11 bases. J gave up 5 bases and V 8 bases, and 8 bases lay outside the gene matches. Germline assignment: CDR1 LGHNT and CDR2 FRNRAP. There are 14 residues in the CDR3. The CDR3 DNA sequence: TGTGCTAGTCCCCGACTAGCGGGATTCCACGAGCAGTACTTC. Translation gives CASPRLAGFHEQYF.

V and J are TRBV7-9 and TRBJ1-3; no firm D call. This CDR3 has 13 residues. CDR1 and CDR2 from the germline V gene are SEHNR and FQNEAQ (reference sequence). V dropped 5 bases and J dropped 3 bases, with 8 bases sitting between them. CDR3 in amino acids: CASSPRGGNTIYF. DNA of the CDR3: TGTGCCAGCAGCCCCCGAGGTGGAAACACCATATATTTT.

The chain recombines TRBV5-1 with TRBJ1-2, with 10 bases aligning to TRBD1. There are 14 residues in the CDR3. V dropped 4 bases and J dropped 6; count of bases not matched to a gene: 6. Germline-derived CDR1 and CDR2 are SGHRS and YFSETQ. CDR3 in amino acids: CASSTGQGIDGYTF. The CDR3 DNA reads as TGCGCCAGCAGCACGGGACAGGGGATAGATGGCTACACCTTC.

The rearrangement joins TRBV25-1 to TRBJ2-7; 9 nucleotides line up with TRBD1. The V gene end was trimmed by 4 bases and the J gene end by 3 bases; junction bases not matched to a gene: 7. This CDR3 comprises 15 residues. Germline V gene data show CDR1 as MGHDK and CDR2 as SYGVNS. The DNA for the CDR3 is TGTGCCAGCAGTGCCCCAACAGGGGGCTTCTACGAGCAGTACTTC. Its protein is CASSAPTGGFYEQYF.